This TCR beta chain was identified in a study of blood T cell repertoires in COVID-19. The wider study: The United States, Italy and Spain provided the acute and convalescent COVID-19 samples.

Across under 25 US areas, participants ranged in age from about 18 to 90 years. Participants' own reports of clinical history determined their cohort assignment. J gave up 9 bases and V 4 bases, and 10 bases lay outside the gene matches. Germline loops: CDR1 LNHDA, CDR2 SQIVND (reference sequence). This CDR3 is built from 15 residues. In the authors' workflow: Scientists estimated how many nucleated cells there were by amplifying reference gene primers. TCRdb keeps only in-frame clones here, not all; method: immunoSEQ multiplex PCR. Clonal size and the V and J genes are those of that table, whereas D and trimming came from the DNA. Among 150,000 to 200,000 clones listed, about 88% were seen once.

This chain connects TRBV19 to TRBJ2-1; 9 nucleotides align to TRBD2. Sequences were obtained from PBMCs or T cells enriched from blood (not recorded which). This TCR derives from a woman aged 40 to 49 in a cohort exposed to, infected with or recovered from COVID-19 (not recorded which). The CDR3 protein is CASSSSLAGSSEQFF. In DNA, the CDR3 is TGTGCCAGTAGTAGCAGCCTAGCGGGAAGTAGTGAGCAGTTCTTC.